This T cell receptor (beta chain) was captured by sequencing in a study of long-term antiretroviral therapy in people with HIV. People in the study who had HIV all got their treatment in the United States. On this clone: Its antigen is as yet unknown.

The assay used was immunoSEQ (version v3.0), run at survey level. Sequencing of each sample targeted roughly 35,000-55,000 T-cell genomes. Sequencing used immunoSEQ multiplex PCR; TCRdb keeps in-frame clones, though not all of them. The table shows around 20,000 clones, with over 60% occurring only once. The study, taken as a whole, reports: With ART, diversity went up but was still lower than in transplant donor controls.

The clonotype was recovered from a woman in her twenties or thirties with HIV. The source was unsorted PBMCs, collected 2.9 years after starting antiretroviral therapy.

CDR3 region: CASSLNRWMNEQFF. CDR3 DNA sequence: TGCGCCAGCAGCTTGAATCGTTGGATGAATGAGCAGTTCTTC. The chain links TRBV5-1 to TRBJ2-1; D is undetermined. V shed 1 base and J shed 7 bases, with 12 bases lying between them. The CDR3 runs 14 residues. Germline CDR1 is SGHRS and CDR2 is YFSETQ.